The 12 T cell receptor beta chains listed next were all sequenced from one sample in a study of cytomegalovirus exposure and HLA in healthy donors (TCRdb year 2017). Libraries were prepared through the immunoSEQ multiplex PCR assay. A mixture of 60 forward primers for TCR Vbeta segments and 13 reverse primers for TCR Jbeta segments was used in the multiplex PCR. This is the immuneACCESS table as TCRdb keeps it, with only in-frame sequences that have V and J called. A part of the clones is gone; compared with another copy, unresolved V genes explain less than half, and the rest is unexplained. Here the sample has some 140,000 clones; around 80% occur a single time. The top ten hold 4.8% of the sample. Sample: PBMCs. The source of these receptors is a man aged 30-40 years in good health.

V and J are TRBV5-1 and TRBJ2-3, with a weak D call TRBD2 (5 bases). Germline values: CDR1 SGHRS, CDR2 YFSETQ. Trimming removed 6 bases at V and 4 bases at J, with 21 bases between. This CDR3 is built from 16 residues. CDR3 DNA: TGCGCCAGCAACGACTACCGGGGAATTGGGGCAGATACGCAGTATTTT. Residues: CASNDYRGIGADTQYF. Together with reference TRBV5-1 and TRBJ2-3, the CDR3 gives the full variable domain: KAGVTQTPRYLIKTRGQQVTLSCSPISGHRSVSWYQQTPGQGLQFLFEYFSETQRNKGNFPGRFSGRQFSNSRSEMNVSTLELGDSALYLCASNDYRGIGADTQYFGPGTRLTVL.

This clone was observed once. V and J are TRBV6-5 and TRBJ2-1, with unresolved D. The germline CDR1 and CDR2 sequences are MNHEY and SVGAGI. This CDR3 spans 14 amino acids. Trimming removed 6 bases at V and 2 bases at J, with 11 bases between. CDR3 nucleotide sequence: TGTGCCAGCAGGCCCAGTGAAACCTACAATGAGCAGTTCTTC. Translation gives CASRPSETYNEQFF.

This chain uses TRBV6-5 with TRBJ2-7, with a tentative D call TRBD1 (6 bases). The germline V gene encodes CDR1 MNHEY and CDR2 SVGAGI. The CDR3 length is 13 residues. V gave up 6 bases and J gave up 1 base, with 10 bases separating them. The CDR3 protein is CASSTGQSYEQYF. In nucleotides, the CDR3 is TGTGCCAGCAGCACAGGGCAATCCTACGAGCAGTACTTC.

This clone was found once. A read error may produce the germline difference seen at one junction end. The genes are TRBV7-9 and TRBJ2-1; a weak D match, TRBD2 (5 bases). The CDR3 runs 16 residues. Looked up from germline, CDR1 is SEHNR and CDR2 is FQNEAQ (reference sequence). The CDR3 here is CSSSLALGSSYNEQFF. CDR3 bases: TGTTCCAGCAGCTTAGCTTTAGGGAGCTCCTACAATGAGCAGTTCTTC. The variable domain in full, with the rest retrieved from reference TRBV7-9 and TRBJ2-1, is DTGVSQNPRHKITKRGQNVTFRCDPISEHNRLYWYRQTLGQGPEFLTYFQNEAQLEKSRLLSDRFSAERPKGSFSTLEIQRTEQGDSAMYLCSSSLALGSSYNEQFFGPGTRLTVL.

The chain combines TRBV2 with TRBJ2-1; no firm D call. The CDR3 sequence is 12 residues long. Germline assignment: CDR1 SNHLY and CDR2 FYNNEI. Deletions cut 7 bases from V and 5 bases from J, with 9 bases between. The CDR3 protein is CASTKRNNEQFF. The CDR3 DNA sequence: TGTGCCAGCACGAAGAGAAACAATGAGCAGTTCTTC.

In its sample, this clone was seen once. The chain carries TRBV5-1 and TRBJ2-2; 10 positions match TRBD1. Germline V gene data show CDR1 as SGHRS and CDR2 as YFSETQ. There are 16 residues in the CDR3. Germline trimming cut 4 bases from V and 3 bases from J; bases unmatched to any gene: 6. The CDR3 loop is CASSQRDRGYTGELFF. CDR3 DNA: TGCGCCAGCAGCCAGCGGGACAGGGGATACACCGGGGAGCTGTTTTTT.

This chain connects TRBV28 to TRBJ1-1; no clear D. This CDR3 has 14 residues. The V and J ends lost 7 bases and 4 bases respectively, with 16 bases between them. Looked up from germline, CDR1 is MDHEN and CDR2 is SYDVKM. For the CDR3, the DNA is TGTGCCAGCATTACGGAGGCAAAAGGCACTGAAGCTTTCTTT. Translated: CASITEAKGTEAFF.

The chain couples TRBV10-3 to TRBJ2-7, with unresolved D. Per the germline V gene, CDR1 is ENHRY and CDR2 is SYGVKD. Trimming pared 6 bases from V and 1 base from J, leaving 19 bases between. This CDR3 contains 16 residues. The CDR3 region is CAISAPFLSESYEQYF. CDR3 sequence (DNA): TGTGCCATCAGCGCCCCCTTCCTATCTGAGTCCTACGAGCAGTACTTC.

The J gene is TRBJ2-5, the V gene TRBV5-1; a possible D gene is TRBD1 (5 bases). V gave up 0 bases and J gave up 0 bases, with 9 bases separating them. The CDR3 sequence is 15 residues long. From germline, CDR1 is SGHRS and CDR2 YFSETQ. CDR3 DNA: TGCGCCAGCAGCTTGGAAGGGGCCGACCAAGAGACCCAGTACTTC. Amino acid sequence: CASSLEGADQETQYF.

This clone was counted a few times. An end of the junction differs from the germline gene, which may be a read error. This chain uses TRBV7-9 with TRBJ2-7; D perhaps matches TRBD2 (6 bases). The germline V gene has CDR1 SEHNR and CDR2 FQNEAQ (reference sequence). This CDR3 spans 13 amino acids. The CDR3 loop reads CSSERGSSYEQYF. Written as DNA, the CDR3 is TGTTCCAGCGAACGGGGGAGCTCCTACGAGCAGTACTTC.

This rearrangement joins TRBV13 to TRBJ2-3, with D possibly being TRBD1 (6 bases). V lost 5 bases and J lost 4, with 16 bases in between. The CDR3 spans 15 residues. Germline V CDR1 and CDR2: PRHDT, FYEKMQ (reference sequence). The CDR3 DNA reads TGTGCCAGCAGCCTAAGGGGGTCCCGAGCAGATACGCAGTATTTT. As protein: CASSLRGSRADTQYF.

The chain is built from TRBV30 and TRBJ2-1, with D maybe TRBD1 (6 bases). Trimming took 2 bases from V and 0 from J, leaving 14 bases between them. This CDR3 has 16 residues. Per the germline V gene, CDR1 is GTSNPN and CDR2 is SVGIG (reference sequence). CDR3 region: CAWSTLRGTSYNEQFF. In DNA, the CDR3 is TGTGCCTGGAGTACGTTGAGGGGGACCTCCTACAATGAGCAGTTCTTC.